The present entry profiles one TCR beta chain with its context. This record comes from a study of blood T cell repertoires in COVID-19. Study-wide context: Donors in the United States, Italy and Spain gave samples during acute or convalescent COVID-19.

Assay used: immunoSEQ multiplex PCR; TCRdb lists only in-frame clones, some missing. Of 35,000 or so clones listed, about 81% were seen once; the top ten hold 35% to 45%. Trimming cost V 6 bases and J 5 bases; bases outside gene matches: 4. Germline values: CDR1 MNHEY, CDR2 SVGAGI. The CDR3 totals 13 residues. The gene calls are TRBV6-5 and TRBJ1-2; 9 bases map to TRBD1. This clonotype was sampled from a human donor in a cohort sampled during active or convalescent COVID-19. The donor label of this sample is uncertain. The sequencing input was peripheral blood. CDR3 nucleotide sequence: TGTGCCAGCAGCTTGGGGACAGGGTATGGCTACACCTTC. Translation: CASSLGTGYGYTF.